Below are 21 T cell receptor beta chains sequenced from a single sample in a study of human T cells and chemical hapten exposure. Time point indicated: pre-sensitization, week 0. Treatment defined: therapeutic diphenylcyclopropenone sensitization with weekly scalp DPC. TCRdb fed the RACE reads into MiXCR, producing one record per CDR3 protein. The sample consists of a few hundred thousand distinct CDR3 sequences, over 5% of them appearing once. The source was whole blood, collected in connection with sensitization to the hapten diphenylcyclopropenone (DPC). The receptor set was obtained from a young woman with alopecia areata. Some clones in this sample may be carry-over from other donors' samples.

This clonotype was seen at least ten times. The gene calls are TRBV20-1 and TRBJ1-2; 7 bases line up with TRBD1. In germline, CDR1 is DFQATT, CDR2 SNEGSKA (reference sequence). The CDR3 covers 15 residues. With V trimmed by 3 bases and J by 4 bases, 11 bases remained unmatched. CDR3: CSASRDSSGSYGYTF. The CDR3, as DNA: TGCAGTGCTAGTAGGGACAGCAGTGGTAGCTATGGCTACACCTTC.

This rearrangement joins TRBV3-1 to TRBJ1-1, with D unclear. The CDR3 is 13 amino acids. The germline V gene encodes CDR1 LGHDT and CDR2 YNNKEL (reference sequence). Trimming cost V 1 base and J 7 bases, with 10 bases left between them. CDR3 DNA sequence: TGTGCCAGCAGCCAAGTCCTTAAAAGTGAAGCTTTCTTT. This codes for CASSQVLKSEAFF.

The V and J genes are TRBV7-6 and TRBJ2-3; D may be TRBD1 (5 bases). In germline, CDR1 is SGHVS, CDR2 FNYEAQ. This CDR3 has 15 amino acids. V was shortened by 5 bases and J by 2 bases, with 14 bases between the two germline ends. The CDR3 sequence is CASSPITGHTDTQYF. As DNA, the CDR3 is TGTGCCAGCAGCCCCATCACAGGACACACAGATACGCAGTATTTT.

This clonotype was observed many times. The chain combines TRBV2 with TRBJ1-1; the D is unclear. The CDR3 has 13 residues. CDR1 and CDR2 from the germline V gene are SNHLY and FYNNEI. The V and J ends lost 4 bases and 1 base respectively, with 7 bases between them. As DNA, the CDR3 is TGTGCCAGCAGTGGGGAGGCGAACACTGAAGCTTTCTTT. Its translation: CASSGEANTEAFF.

This clonotype showed up many times. The CDR3 spells CASSLSARTYLYEQYF. Written as DNA, the CDR3 is TGTGCCAGCAGTTTATCGGCCAGAACGTATCTCTACGAGCAGTACTTC. The chain recombines TRBV27 with TRBJ2-7; D unclear. V gave up 0 bases and J gave up 3 bases, with 15 bases separating them. The CDR3 consists of 16 residues. The germline V gene encodes CDR1 MNHEY and CDR2 SMNVEV (reference sequence).

The rearrangement joins TRBV6-1 to TRBJ2-6; no reliable D call. The CDR3 has 13 residues. V was clipped by 10 bases and J by 2 bases, with 9 bases between them. Germline CDR1 MNHNS, CDR2 SASEGT. The CDR3 DNA reads TGTGCCACCCGGAGACCTGGGGCCAACGTCCTGACTTTC. Translating it yields CATRRPGANVLTF.

The chain joins TRBV2 to TRBJ2-3; D is uncertain. Per germline, CDR1 SNHLY and CDR2 FYNNEI. The CDR3 runs 13 residues. Trimming took off 6 bases at V and 6 bases at J, with 13 bases between the two ends. In DNA, the CDR3 is TGTGCCAGCAGCCCAGGTCCTCCGGATACGCAGTATTTT. It translates to CASSPGPPDTQYF.

This clonotype was picked up a small number of times. The chain links TRBV20-1 to TRBJ1-2, with unresolved D. V dropped 3 bases and J dropped 3 bases, with 20 bases sitting between them. Germline V gene data show CDR1 as DFQATT and CDR2 as SNEGSKA (reference sequence). This CDR3 contains 16 residues. The CDR3 sequence is CSARSIGEGGDYGYTF. The DNA for the CDR3 is TGCAGTGCTAGGTCGATCGGGGAGGGAGGTGACTATGGCTACACCTTC.

This clonotype was picked up many times. The chain employs TRBV3-1 and TRBJ1-3, with unresolved D. In germline, CDR1 is LGHDT, CDR2 YNNKEL (reference sequence). Trimming removed 1 base at V and 4 bases at J, with 11 bases between. The CDR3 is 15 residues long. The CDR3 here is CASSQGSIAGNTIYF. Here the CDR3 DNA reads TGTGCCAGCAGCCAAGGTTCGATAGCCGGAAACACCATATATTTT.

The chain carries TRBV4-1 and TRBJ1-1; D unresolved. CDR1 and CDR2 (germline): MGHRA, YSYEKL. The CDR3 covers 14 residues. The V and J ends lost 3 bases and 3 bases respectively, with 11 bases between them. The CDR3 nucleotides are TGCGCCAGCAGCCATGGCGACGGAGACACTGAAGCTTTCTTT. Its translation: CASSHGDGDTEAFF.

The chain joins TRBV2 to TRBJ1-4; D not resolved. The V and J ends lost 4 bases and 5 bases respectively, with 14 bases between them. CDR3 length: 15 residues. The germline gives CDR1 SNHLY, CDR2 FYNNEI. The CDR3 nucleotides are TGTGCCAGCAGTGTTGCGGCAGGTGAAAATGAAAAACTGTTTTTT. Translating it yields CASSVAAGENEKLFF.

V usage is TRBV20-1 and J usage is TRBJ1-2; D is uncertain. V shed 6 bases and J shed 0 bases, with 8 bases lying between them. CDR1 and CDR2 (germline): DFQATT, SNEGSKA (reference sequence). This CDR3 region has 12 residues. The CDR3 DNA is TGCAGTGCCTCCCCACCTAACTATGGCTACACCTTC. This codes for CSASPPNYGYTF.

There are many counts of this clonotype. V gene TRBV28 combines with J gene TRBJ2-2; no clear D gene. This CDR3 spans 16 amino acids. Germline loops: CDR1 MDHEN, CDR2 SYDVKM. V was pared by 7 bases and J by 1 base, with 16 bases between. The CDR3 sequence is CASKPREVLNTGELFF. CDR3 coding DNA: TGTGCCAGCAAGCCCCGTGAAGTCCTGAACACCGGGGAGCTGTTTTTT.

This clonotype counts as medium-sized. The J gene is TRBJ1-1, the V gene TRBV4-3; D might be TRBD1 (5 bases). The CDR3 sequence is 15 residues long. Per germline, CDR1 LGHNA and CDR2 YSLEER. Between the trimmed V and J ends, which lost 0 bases and 1 base, there was a span of 9 bases. The CDR3 DNA reads TGCGCCAGCAGCCAAGAATTGGGGGAGAACACTGAAGCTTTCTTT. It specifies CASSQELGENTEAFF.

The V and J genes are TRBV7-6 and TRBJ2-5; D possibly corresponds to TRBD2 (5 bases). V gave up 1 base and J gave up 8 bases, with 14 bases separating them. The CDR3 loop spans 14 amino acids. The germline V gene encodes CDR1 SGHVS and CDR2 FNYEAQ. The CDR3 reads CASSLVPLAVTQYF. The DNA of the CDR3 is TGTGCCAGCAGCTTAGTCCCCCTAGCAGTCACCCAGTACTTC.

This clonotype was seen at least ten times. The chain employs TRBV3-1 and TRBJ2-5; no clear D gene. This CDR3 comprises 13 residues. Trimming took 1 base from V and 4 from J, leaving 7 bases between them. The germline V gene has CDR1 LGHDT and CDR2 YNNKEL (reference sequence). The CDR3 DNA follows: TGTGCCAGCAGCCAAGCCGAGAGAGAGACCCAGTACTTC. It translates to CASSQAERETQYF.

This clonotype showed up just a few times. The chain has TRBV12-3 or TRBV12-4 and TRBJ1-2; 9 nucleotides align to TRBD1. The CDR3 is 16 residues long. Germline trimming cut 6 bases from V and 5 bases from J; bases unmatched to any gene: 13. The CDR3 sequence is CASSSNAGQGRYGYTF. The CDR3 nucleotides read TGTGCCAGCAGCTCCAACGCCGGACAGGGGAGGTATGGCTACACCTTC.

This clonotype was seen many times. This chain links TRBV20-1 with TRBJ1-5; D is possibly TRBD1 (6 bases). Trimming took off 4 bases at V and 4 bases at J, with 14 bases between the two ends. Germline V gene sequence: CDR1 DFQATT, CDR2 SNEGSKA (reference sequence). The CDR3 sequence is 14 residues long. The CDR3 DNA sequence: TGCAGTGCTACCGGGGGGGGCCGGAATCAGCCCCAGCATTTT. Translated: CSATGGGRNQPQHF.

Only a few counts were recorded for this clonotype. The chain uses TRBV7-2 and TRBJ2-7; D is ambiguous. V was trimmed by 5 bases and J by 1 base, leaving 12 bases between them. Germline CDR1 and CDR2: SGHTA and FQGNSA. The CDR3 length is 14 residues. This chain's CDR3 is CASSPVAGSYEQYF. In nucleotides, the CDR3 is TGTGCCAGCAGCCCCGTGGCTGGGTCCTACGAGCAGTACTTC.

The genes are TRBV6-2 or TRBV6-3 and TRBJ1-1, with TRBD1 as a possible D gene (5 bases). Per germline, CDR1 MNHEY and CDR2 SVGEGT. The CDR3 is 20 residues long. Trimming cost V 6 bases and J 5 bases, with 34 bases left between them. This chain's CDR3 is CASSRLAQGIGSGERTEAFF. CDR3 nucleotides: TGTGCCAGCAGCCGGCTCGCTCAGGGAATAGGGAGTGGGGAAAGGACTGAAGCTTTCTTT.

This clonotype was detected a few times. The chain combines TRBV29-1 with TRBJ1-1, with D tentatively TRBD1 (6 bases). Germline loops: CDR1 SQVTM, CDR2 ANQGSEA. This CDR3 spans 11 amino acids. V lost 6 bases, J lost 6 bases, and 11 bases lay in between. The CDR3 loop is CSVGTSAEAFF. The CDR3 nucleotides read TGCAGCGTCGGGACATCAGCTGAAGCTTTCTTT.